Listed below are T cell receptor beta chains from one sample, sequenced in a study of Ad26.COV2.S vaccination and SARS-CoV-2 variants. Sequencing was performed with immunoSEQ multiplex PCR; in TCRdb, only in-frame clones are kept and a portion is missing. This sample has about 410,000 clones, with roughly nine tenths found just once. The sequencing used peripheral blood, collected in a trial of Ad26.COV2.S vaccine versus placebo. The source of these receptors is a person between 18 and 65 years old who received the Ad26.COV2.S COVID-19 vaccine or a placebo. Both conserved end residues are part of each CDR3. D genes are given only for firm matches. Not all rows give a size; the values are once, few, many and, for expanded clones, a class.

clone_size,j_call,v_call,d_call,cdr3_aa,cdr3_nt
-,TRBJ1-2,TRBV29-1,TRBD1,CSVESGQGNYGYTF,TGCAGCGTTGAATCGGGACAGGGGAACTATGGCTACACCTTC
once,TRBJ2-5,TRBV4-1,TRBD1,CASSQEQGAGETQYF,TGCGCCAGCAGCCAAGAGCAGGGGGCGGGGGAGACCCAGTACTTC
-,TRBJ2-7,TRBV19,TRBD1,CASEPTGGDSYEQYF,TGTGCCAGTGAACCTACAGGGGGAGACTCCTACGAGCAGTACTTC
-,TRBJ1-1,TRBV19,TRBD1,CASSGPGTGNTEAFF,TGTGCCAGTAGTGGCCCCGGGACAGGGAACACTGAAGCTTTCTTT
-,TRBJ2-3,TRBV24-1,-,CATSDFPPSASVERGTQYF,TGTGCCACCAGTGATTTCCCCCCGAGCGCTAGCGTAGAACGAGGTACGCAGTATTTT
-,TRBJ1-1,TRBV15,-,CATSRGTSVRPEAFF,TGTGCCACCAGCAGAGGGACAAGCGTCAGGCCTGAAGCTTTCTTT
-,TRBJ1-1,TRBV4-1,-,CASSQDYGNTEAFF,TGCGCCAGCAGCCAAGATTACGGGAACACTGAAGCTTTCTTT
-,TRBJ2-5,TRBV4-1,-,CASSQARTTETQYF,TGCGCCAGCAGCCAAGCCAGGACTACTGAGACCCAGTACTTC
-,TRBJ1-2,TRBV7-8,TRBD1,CASGRGGQEGYTF,TGTGCCAGCGGCCGCGGGGGACAGGAGGGCTACACCTTC
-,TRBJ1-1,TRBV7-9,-,CASGTLEGNTEAFF,TGTGCCAGCGGGACCTTAGAAGGTAACACTGAAGCTTTCTTT
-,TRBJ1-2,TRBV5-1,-,CASSTDNYGYTF,TGCGCCAGCAGCACAGATAACTATGGCTACACCTTC
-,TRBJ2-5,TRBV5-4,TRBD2,CASSPPGLAGLNSQETQYF,TGTGCCAGCAGCCCACCGGGACTAGCGGGGCTAAACTCCCAAGAGACCCAGTACTTC
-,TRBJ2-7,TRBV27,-,CASSLYLGSEQYF,TGTGCCAGCAGTTTATATCTAGGGTCCGAGCAGTACTTC